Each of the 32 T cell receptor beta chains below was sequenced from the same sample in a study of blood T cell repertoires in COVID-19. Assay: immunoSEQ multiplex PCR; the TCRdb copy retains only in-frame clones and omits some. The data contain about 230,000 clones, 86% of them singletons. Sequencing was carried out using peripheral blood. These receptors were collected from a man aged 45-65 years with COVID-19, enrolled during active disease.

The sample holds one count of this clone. CDR3 DNA: TGTGCCAGCAGCCTAATGGGGGCGCGCGAGACCCAGTACTTC. Translating gives CASSLMGARETQYF. The chain combines TRBV7-2 with TRBJ2-5, with D maybe TRBD1 (6 bases). The germline V gene has CDR1 SGHTA and CDR2 FQGNSA. The length of the CDR3 is 14 residues. V was cut by 5 bases and J by 5 bases, with 15 bases left in between.

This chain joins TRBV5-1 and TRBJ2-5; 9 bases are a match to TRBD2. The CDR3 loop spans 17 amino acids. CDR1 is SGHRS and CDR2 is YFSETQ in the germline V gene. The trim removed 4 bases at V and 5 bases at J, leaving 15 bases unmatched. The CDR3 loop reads CASSPGLAAGGGETQYF. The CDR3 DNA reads TGCGCCAGCAGCCCTGGTCTGGCAGCGGGGGGCGGGGAGACCCAGTACTTC. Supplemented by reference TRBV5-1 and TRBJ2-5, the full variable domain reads KAGVTQTPRYLIKTRGQQVTLSCSPISGHRSVSWYQQTPGQGLQFLFEYFSETQRNKGNFPGRFSGRQFSNSRSEMNVSTLELGDSALYLCASSPGLAAGGGETQYFGPGTRLLVL.

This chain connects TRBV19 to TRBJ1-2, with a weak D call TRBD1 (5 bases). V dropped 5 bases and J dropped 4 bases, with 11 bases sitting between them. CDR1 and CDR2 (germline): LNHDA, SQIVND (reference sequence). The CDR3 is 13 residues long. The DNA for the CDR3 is TGTGCCAGTAGTTTACAGGAATTCTATGGCTACACCTTC. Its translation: CASSLQEFYGYTF. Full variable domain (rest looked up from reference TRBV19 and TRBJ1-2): DGGITQSPKYLFRKEGQNVTLSCEQNLNHDAMYWYRQDPGQGLRLIYYSQIVNDFQKGDIAEGYSVSREKKESFPLTVTSAQKNPTAFYLCASSLQEFYGYTFGSGTRLTVV.

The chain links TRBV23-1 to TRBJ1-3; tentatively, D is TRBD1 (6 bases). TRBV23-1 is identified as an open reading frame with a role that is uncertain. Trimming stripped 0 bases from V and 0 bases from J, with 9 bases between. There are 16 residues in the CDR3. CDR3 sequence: CASSQSKGDSGNTIYF. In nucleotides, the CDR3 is TGCGCCAGCAGTCAATCGAAGGGGGACTCTGGAAACACCATATATTTT.

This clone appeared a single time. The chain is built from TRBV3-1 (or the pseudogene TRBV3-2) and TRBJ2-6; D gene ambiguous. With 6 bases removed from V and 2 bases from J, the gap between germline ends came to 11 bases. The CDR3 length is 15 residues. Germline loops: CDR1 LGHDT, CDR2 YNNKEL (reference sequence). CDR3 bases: TGTGCCAGCAGTCAACAGATAACTGGGGCCAACGTCCTGACTTTC. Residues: CASSQQITGANVLTF.

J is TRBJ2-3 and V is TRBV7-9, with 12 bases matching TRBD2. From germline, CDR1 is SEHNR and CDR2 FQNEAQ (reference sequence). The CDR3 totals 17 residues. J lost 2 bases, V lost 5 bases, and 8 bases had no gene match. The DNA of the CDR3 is TGTGCCAGCAGCCCGACTAGCGGGGGCCTACTCACAGATACGCAGTATTTT. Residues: CASSPTSGGLLTDTQYF.

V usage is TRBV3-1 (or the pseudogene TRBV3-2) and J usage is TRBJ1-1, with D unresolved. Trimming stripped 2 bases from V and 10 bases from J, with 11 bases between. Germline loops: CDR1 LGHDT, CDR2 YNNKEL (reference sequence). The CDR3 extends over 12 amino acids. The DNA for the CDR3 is TGTGCCAGCAGCCAAACGAAAGGCGGAGCTTTCTTT. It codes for CASSQTKGGAFF.

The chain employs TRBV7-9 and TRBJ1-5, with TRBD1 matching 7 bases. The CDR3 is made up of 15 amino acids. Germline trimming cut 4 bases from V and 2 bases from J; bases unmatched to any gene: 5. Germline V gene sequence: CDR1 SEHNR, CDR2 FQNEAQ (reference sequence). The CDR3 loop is CASSSGQAGNQPQHF. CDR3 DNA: TGTGCCAGCAGCTCCGGACAGGCCGGCAATCAGCCCCAGCATTTT.

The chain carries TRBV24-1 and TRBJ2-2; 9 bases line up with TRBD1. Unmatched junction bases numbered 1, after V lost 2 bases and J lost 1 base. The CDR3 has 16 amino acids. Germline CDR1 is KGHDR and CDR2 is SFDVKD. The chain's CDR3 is CATSDWGQGNTGELFF. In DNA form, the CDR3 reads TGTGCCACCAGTGATTGGGGACAGGGGAACACCGGGGAGCTGTTTTTT.

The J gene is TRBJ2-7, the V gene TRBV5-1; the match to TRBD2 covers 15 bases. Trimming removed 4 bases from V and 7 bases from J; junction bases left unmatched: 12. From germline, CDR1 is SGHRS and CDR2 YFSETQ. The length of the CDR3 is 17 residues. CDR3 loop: CASSRSTGLAGGYEQYF. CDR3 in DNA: TGCGCCAGCAGCAGAAGCACTGGACTAGCGGGAGGGTATGAGCAGTACTTC.

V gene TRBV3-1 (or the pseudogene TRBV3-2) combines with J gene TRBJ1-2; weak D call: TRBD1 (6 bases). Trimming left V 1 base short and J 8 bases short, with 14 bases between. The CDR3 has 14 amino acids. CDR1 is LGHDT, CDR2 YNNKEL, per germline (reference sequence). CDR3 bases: TGTGCCAGCAGCCAAGTACAGGGCCTTTTCGGCTACACCTTC. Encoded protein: CASSQVQGLFGYTF.

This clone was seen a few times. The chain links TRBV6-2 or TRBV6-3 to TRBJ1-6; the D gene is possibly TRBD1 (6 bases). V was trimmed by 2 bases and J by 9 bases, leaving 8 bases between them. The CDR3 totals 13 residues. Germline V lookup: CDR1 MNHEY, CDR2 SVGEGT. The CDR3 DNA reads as TGTGCCAGCAGTTACGGGGACATTTCACCCCTCCACTTT. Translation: CASSYGDISPLHF.

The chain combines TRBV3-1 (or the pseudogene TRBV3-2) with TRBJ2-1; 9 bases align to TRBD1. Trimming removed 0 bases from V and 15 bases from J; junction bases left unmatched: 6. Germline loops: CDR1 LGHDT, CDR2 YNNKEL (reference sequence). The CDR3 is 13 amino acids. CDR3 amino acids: CASSQEDRGDWFF. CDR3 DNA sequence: TGTGCCAGCAGCCAAGAAGACAGGGGGGATTGGTTCTTC.

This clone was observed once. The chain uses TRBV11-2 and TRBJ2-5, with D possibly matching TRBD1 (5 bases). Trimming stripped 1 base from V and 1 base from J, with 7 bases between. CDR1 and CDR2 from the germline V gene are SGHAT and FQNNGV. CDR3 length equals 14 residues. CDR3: CASSLGTTQETQYF. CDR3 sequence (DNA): TGTGCCAGCAGCTTAGGGACAACCCAAGAGACCCAGTACTTC.

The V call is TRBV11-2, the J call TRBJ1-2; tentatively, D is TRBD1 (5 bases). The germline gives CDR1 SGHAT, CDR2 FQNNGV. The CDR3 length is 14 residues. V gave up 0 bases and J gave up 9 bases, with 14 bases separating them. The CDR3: CASSLDLGGRRYTF. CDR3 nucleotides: TGTGCCAGCAGCTTAGATCTCGGGGGTCGGCGCTACACCTTC.

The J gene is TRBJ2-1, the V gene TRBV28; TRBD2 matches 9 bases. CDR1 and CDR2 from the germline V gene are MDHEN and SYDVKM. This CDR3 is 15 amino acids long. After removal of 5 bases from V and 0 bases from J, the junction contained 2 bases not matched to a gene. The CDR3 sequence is CASSSGGISYNEQFF. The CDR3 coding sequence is TGTGCCAGCAGTAGCGGGGGGATCTCCTACAATGAGCAGTTCTTC.

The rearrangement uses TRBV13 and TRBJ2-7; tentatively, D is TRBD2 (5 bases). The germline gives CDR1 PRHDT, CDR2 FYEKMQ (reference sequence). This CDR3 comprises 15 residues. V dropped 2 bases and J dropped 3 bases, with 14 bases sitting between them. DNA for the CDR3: TGTGCCAGCAGCTTAAACCTAGACGGGGACTACGAGCAGTACTTC. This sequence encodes CASSLNLDGDYEQYF.

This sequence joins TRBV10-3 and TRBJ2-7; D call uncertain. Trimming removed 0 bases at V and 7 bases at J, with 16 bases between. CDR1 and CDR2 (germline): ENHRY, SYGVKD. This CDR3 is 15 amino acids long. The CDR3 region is CAISESELTGLEQYF. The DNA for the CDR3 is TGTGCCATCAGTGAGTCCGAGTTAACCGGGTTGGAGCAGTACTTC.

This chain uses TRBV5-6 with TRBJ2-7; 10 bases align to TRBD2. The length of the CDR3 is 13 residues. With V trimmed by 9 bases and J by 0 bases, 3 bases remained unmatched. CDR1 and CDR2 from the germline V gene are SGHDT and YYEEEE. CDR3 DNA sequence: TGTGCCACGGGACTAGCGAGCTCCTACGAGCAGTACTTC. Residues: CATGLASSYEQYF.

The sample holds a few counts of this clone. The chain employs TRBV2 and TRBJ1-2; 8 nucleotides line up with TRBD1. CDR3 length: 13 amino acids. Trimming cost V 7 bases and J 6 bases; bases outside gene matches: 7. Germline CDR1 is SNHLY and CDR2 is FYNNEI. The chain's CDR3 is CASITGGWDGYTF. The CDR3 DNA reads TGTGCCAGCATCACAGGGGGTTGGGATGGCTACACCTTC.

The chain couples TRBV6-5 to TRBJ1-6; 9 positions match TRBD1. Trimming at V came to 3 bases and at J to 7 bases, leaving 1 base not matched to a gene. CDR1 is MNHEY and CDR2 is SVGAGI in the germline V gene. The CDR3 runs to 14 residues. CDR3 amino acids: CASSYGTGNSPLHF. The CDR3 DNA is TGTGCCAGCAGTTATGGGACAGGGAATTCACCCCTCCACTTT.

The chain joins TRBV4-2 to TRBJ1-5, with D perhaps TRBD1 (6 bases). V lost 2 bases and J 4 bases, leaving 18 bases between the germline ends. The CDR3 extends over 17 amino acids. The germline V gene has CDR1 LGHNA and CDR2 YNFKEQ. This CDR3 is CASSQPGSGTKNQPQHF. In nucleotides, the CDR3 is TGTGCCAGCAGCCAACCCGGTTCAGGGACAAAAAATCAGCCCCAGCATTTT.

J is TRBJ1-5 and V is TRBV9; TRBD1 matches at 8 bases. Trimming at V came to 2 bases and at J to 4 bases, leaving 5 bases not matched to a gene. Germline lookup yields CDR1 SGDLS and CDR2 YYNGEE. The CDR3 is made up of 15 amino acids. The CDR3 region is CASSVGTGDNQPQHF. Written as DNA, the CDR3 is TGTGCCAGCAGCGTTGGGACAGGAGATAATCAGCCCCAGCATTTT.

Here the CDR3 DNA reads TGTGCCATCAGTGAGCCCGGCGGCGGGCGAGACACAGATACGCAGTATTTT. Protein: CAISEPGGGRDTDTQYF. The genes are TRBV10-3 and TRBJ2-3; a weak D match, TRBD2 (5 bases). V gave up 2 bases and J gave up 2 bases, with 17 bases separating them. The CDR3 is 17 amino acids. Germline V gives CDR1 ENHRY, CDR2 SYGVKD.

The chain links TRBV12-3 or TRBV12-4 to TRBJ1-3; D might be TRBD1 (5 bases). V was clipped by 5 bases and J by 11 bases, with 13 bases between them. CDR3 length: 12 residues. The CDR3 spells CASSAPGSPIYF. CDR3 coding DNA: TGTGCCAGCAGTGCCCCAGGGTCCCCCATATATTTT.

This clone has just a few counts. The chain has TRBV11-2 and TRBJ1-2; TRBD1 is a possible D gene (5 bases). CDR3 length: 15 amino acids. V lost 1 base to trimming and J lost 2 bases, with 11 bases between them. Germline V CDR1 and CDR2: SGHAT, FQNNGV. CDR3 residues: CASSLGGTENYGYTF. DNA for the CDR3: TGTGCCAGCAGCTTAGGTGGGACTGAGAACTATGGCTACACCTTC.

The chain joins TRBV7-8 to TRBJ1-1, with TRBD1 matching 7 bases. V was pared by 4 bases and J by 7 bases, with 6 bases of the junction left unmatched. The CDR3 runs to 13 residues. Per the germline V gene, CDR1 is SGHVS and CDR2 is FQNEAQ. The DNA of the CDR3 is TGTGCCAGCAGCTACAGGGGTTTCTTTGAAGCTTTCTTT. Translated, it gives CASSYRGFFEAFF.

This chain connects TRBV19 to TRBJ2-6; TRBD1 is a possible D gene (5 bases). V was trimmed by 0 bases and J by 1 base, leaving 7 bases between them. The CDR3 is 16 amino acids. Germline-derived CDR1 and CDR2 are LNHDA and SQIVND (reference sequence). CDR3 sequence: CASSIDSGSGANVLTF. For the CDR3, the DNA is TGTGCCAGTAGTATAGATTCAGGGTCTGGGGCCAACGTCCTGACTTTC.

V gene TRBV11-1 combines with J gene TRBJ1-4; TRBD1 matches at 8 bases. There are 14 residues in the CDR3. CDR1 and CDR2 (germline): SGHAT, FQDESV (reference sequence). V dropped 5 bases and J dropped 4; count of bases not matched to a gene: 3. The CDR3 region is CASSRGQDNEKLFF. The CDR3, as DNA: TGTGCCAGCAGCCGGGGACAGGATAATGAAAAACTGTTTTTT.

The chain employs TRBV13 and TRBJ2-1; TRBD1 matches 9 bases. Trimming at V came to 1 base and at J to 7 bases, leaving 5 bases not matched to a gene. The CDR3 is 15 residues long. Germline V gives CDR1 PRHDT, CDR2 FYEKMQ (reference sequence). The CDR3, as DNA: TGTGCCAGCAGCTTAGTTGGGACAGGGCCAAATGAGCAGTTCTTC. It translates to CASSLVGTGPNEQFF.

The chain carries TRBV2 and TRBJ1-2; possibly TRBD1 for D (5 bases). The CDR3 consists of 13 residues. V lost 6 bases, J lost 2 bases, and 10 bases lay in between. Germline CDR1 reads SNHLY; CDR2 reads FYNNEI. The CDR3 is CASRDTYNYGYTF. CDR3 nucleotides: TGTGCCAGCAGGGACACCTACAACTATGGCTACACCTTC.

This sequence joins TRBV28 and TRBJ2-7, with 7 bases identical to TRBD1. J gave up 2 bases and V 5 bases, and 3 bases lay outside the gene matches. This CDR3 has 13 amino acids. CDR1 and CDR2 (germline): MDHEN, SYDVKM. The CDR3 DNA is TGTGCCAGCAGTACAGACAGGGCCTACGAGCAGTACTTC. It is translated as CASSTDRAYEQYF.